Listed below are T cell receptor beta chains from one sample, sequenced in a study of T cells in Graves' hyperthyroidism and ophthalmopathy. TCRdb fed the multiplex PCR reads into MiXCR, producing one record per CDR3 protein. The data hold about 570,000 distinct CDR3 sequences, with around 13% observed a single time. Input material: blood. The receptors stem from a woman between 35 and 50 years old with Graves' hyperthyroidism. CDR3s include the opening cysteine and the closing phenylalanine or tryptophan. The order of the fields is V gene, J gene, CDR3 length, clone size, D gene, CDR3 DNA, CDR3 protein. A D gene is named only where the DNA matches it firmly. Clone size is not always given. Where it is, it says once, few, many or a class for expanded clones.

V: TRBV29-1
J: TRBJ1-1
length: 15
size: many
D: TRBD1
DNA: TGCAGCGTTGAAGATCCGGGACAGGGACTCACTGAAGCTTTCTTT
CDR3: CSVEDPGQGLTEAFF

V: TRBV7-2
J: TRBJ2-7
length: 17
size: few
D: .
DNA: TGTGCCAGCAGTTCGCACGCAGACTCTAATCCTTCCTACGAGCAGTACTTC
CDR3: CASSSHADSNPSYEQYF

V: TRBV20-1
J: TRBJ2-5
length: 13
size: many
D: TRBD1
DNA: TGCAGTGCTAGCACAGGGGGGAGGGAGACCCAGTACTTC
CDR3: CSASTGGRETQYF

V: TRBV2
J: TRBJ1-1
length: 15
size: many
D: .
DNA: TGTGCCAGCAGTGCCATTGGGGGGATTTACACTGAAGCTTTCTTT
CDR3: CASSAIGGIYTEAFF

V: TRBV20-1
J: TRBJ2-5
length: 16
size: few
D: TRBD2
DNA: TGCAGTGCTCAAGGAACTAGCGGGAGGGTTCAAGAGACCCAGTACTTC
CDR3: CSAQGTSGRVQETQYF

V: TRBV3-1
J: TRBJ2-1
length: 15
size: many
D: .
DNA: TGTGCCAGCAGCCAGGGGCGGACCTCCTACAATGAGCAGTTCTTC
CDR3: CASSQGRTSYNEQFF

V: TRBV2
J: TRBJ2-2
length: 15
size: many
D: .
DNA: TGTGCCAGCAGTGAAGATACTAGATACACCGGGGAGCTGTTTTTT
CDR3: CASSEDTRYTGELFF

V: TRBV7-3
J: TRBJ2-2
length: 15
size: many
D: .
DNA: TGTGCCAGCAGCTTAATGTCAGGGGGGACCGGGGAGCTGTTTTTT
CDR3: CASSLMSGGTGELFF

V: TRBV19
J: TRBJ2-1
length: 16
size: few
D: TRBD2
DNA: TGTGCCAGTAGTAAACTAGCGGGACTCGGTGGGAATGAGCAGTTCTTC
CDR3: CASSKLAGLGGNEQFF

V: TRBV12-3/TRBV12-4
J: TRBJ1-5
length: 16
size: many
D: .
DNA: TGTGCCAGCAGTCCTACAGGGCGTCCTTTCAATCAGCCCCAGCATTTT
CDR3: CASSPTGRPFNQPQHF

V: TRBV11-2
J: TRBJ1-1
length: 16
size: few
D: .
DNA: TGTGCCAGCAGCTTAGGTGGCTACTTTCGGAACACTGAAGCTTTCTTT
CDR3: CASSLGGYFRNTEAFF

V: TRBV20-1
J: TRBJ2-7
length: 11
size: many
D: .
DNA: TGCAGTGCTGGGACAAACTACGAGCAGTACTTC
CDR3: CSAGTNYEQYF

V: TRBV30
J: TRBJ2-4
length: 11
size: many
D: .
DNA: TGTGCCTGGCGGGAGCAAAACATTCAGTACTTC
CDR3: CAWREQNIQYF

V: TRBV24-1
J: TRBJ2-1
length: 14
size: .
D: .
DNA: TGTGCCACCAGATCCCAACTAGCTTCCAATGAGCAGTTCTTC
CDR3: CATRSQLASNEQFF

V: TRBV29-1
J: TRBJ1-1
length: 14
size: many
D: TRBD1
DNA: TGCAGCGCGCGGGCAGGGGGCATTGTCACTGAAGCTTTCTTT
CDR3: CSARAGGIVTEAFF

V: TRBV7-9
J: TRBJ2-1
length: 15
size: many
D: .
DNA: TGTGCCAGCAGCTTAGGGAGTCCCTCCTACAATGAGCAGTTCTTC
CDR3: CASSLGSPSYNEQFF

V: TRBV9
J: TRBJ1-1
length: 14
size: few
D: .
DNA: TGTGCCAGCAGCGTAGGTATCGGTAACACTGAAGCTTTCTTT
CDR3: CASSVGIGNTEAFF

V: TRBV6-1
J: TRBJ2-7
length: 12
size: many
D: TRBD2
DNA: TGTGCCAGCCAGCGGGAGCTTAGCGAGCAGTACTTC
CDR3: CASQRELSEQYF

V: TRBV7-2
J: TRBJ2-3
length: 15
size: many
D: .
DNA: TGTGCCAGCAGCATCGGACTTACCTTCACAGATACGCAGTATTTT
CDR3: CASSIGLTFTDTQYF

V: TRBV3-1
J: TRBJ1-2
length: 14
size: many
D: .
DNA: TGTGCCAGCAGCCAAGATGAGGGGAGAGGTGGCTACACCTTC
CDR3: CASSQDEGRGGYTF

V: TRBV3-1
J: TRBJ1-2
length: 13
size: many
D: .
DNA: TGTGCCAGCAGCCATGATCAGGGGTATGGCTACACCTTC
CDR3: CASSHDQGYGYTF

V: TRBV28
J: TRBJ1-2
length: 13
size: many
D: .
DNA: TGTGCCAGCAGTTTGGGGGGGAGATATGGCTACACCTTC
CDR3: CASSLGGRYGYTF

V: TRBV11-2
J: TRBJ2-1
length: 18
size: many
D: TRBD2
DNA: TGTGCCAGCAGCCTAGGCGAGCTGTGGACTAGGCGGGCCAATGAGCAGTTCTTC
CDR3: CASSLGELWTRRANEQFF

V: TRBV9
J: TRBJ1-2
length: 14
size: many
D: .
DNA: TGTGCCAGCAGCGTGGGCAGGGTGAACTATGGCTACACCTTC
CDR3: CASSVGRVNYGYTF

V: TRBV20-1
J: TRBJ2-3
length: 16
size: many
D: TRBD2
DNA: TGCAGTGCTAGAGGCCGGACTAGCGGGACGACAGATACGCAGTATTTT
CDR3: CSARGRTSGTTDTQYF

V: TRBV9
J: TRBJ1-5
length: 15
size: many
D: .
DNA: TGTGCCAGCAGCGTAGGAGTGGGTAGCAATCAGCCCCAGCATTTT
CDR3: CASSVGVGSNQPQHF

V: TRBV28
J: TRBJ2-7
length: 14
size: many
D: .
DNA: TGTGCCAGCAGCCTTCGGGCAGGGTCCTACGAGCAGTACTTC
CDR3: CASSLRAGSYEQYF

V: TRBV9
J: TRBJ1-3
length: 16
size: few
D: .
DNA: TGTGCCAGCAGCGAGAGTAGCAGGGTAACTGGAAACACCATATATTTT
CDR3: CASSESSRVTGNTIYF

V: TRBV6-2/TRBV6-3
J: TRBJ1-1
length: 15
size: .
D: .
DNA: TGTGCCAGCAGTTACTGGGGCCGAGGGAACACTGAAGCTTTCTTT
CDR3: CASSYWGRGNTEAFF

V: TRBV11-2
J: TRBJ2-3
length: 16
size: many
D: .
DNA: TGTGCCAGCAGCCCCCGGGGAGCGGAGAACACAGATACGCAGTATTTT
CDR3: CASSPRGAENTDTQYF

V: TRBV4-1
J: TRBJ1-2
length: 15
size: .
D: .
DNA: TGCGCCAGCAGCCAAGAGCCCCAAGGTTCCTATGGCTACACCTTC
CDR3: CASSQEPQGSYGYTF

V: TRBV29-1
J: TRBJ2-3
length: 16
size: many
D: TRBD1
DNA: TGCAGCGTTGGGGGTGACAGGGAGAGGTTCACAGATACGCAGTATTTT
CDR3: CSVGGDRERFTDTQYF

V: TRBV4-1
J: TRBJ1-1
length: 16
size: .
D: .
DNA: TGCGCCAGCAGCCAAGAGCAGGGTGCCGGCAACACTGAAGCTTTCTTT
CDR3: CASSQEQGAGNTEAFF

V: TRBV5-1
J: TRBJ1-2
length: 15
size: .
D: .
DNA: TGCGCCAGCAGAGAGGAGGGTACAGGCGACTATGGCTACACCTTC
CDR3: CASREEGTGDYGYTF

V: TRBV19
J: TRBJ2-1
length: 17
size: .
D: .
DNA: TGTGCCAGTAGCACCTTCACCGGGGCCGAAATTTACGATGAGCAGTTCTTC
CDR3: CASSTFTGAEIYDEQFF

V: TRBV6-1
J: TRBJ2-7
length: 16
size: few
D: TRBD2
DNA: TGTGCCAGCCGTACCAGGGGTGCGGGAGGTGACTACGAGCAGTACTTC
CDR3: CASRTRGAGGDYEQYF

V: TRBV10-3
J: TRBJ2-7
length: 14
size: many
D: .
DNA: TGTGCCATCCGCTCGGGTTCGGGACACAGCGAGCAGTACTTC
CDR3: CAIRSGSGHSEQYF

V: TRBV7-2
J: TRBJ2-2
length: 14
size: many
D: .
DNA: TGTGCCAGCAGCTTAGCGACGGGGACCGGGGAGCTGTTTTTT
CDR3: CASSLATGTGELFF

V: TRBV14
J: TRBJ2-3
length: 14
size: many
D: TRBD2
DNA: TGTGCCAGCAGCCAAGCCGGGGGGGCGGCACGGCAGTATTTT
CDR3: CASSQAGGAARQYF

V: TRBV6-1
J: TRBJ2-2
length: 16
size: many
D: .
DNA: TGTGCCAGCAGTGAGTCCCTGGGGGGAAACACCGGGGAGCTGTTTTTT
CDR3: CASSESLGGNTGELFF

V: TRBV5-4
J: TRBJ2-1
length: 14
size: .
D: .
DNA: TGTGCCAGCAGCTTGGTGTCGCCCCGGGATCAGCAGTTCTTC
CDR3: CASSLVSPRDQQFF

V: TRBV19
J: TRBJ2-5
length: 15
size: few
D: .
DNA: TGTGCCAGTAGTATAGATGGCGGGACCCAAGAGACCCAGTACTTC
CDR3: CASSIDGGTQETQYF

V: TRBV20-1
J: TRBJ2-7
length: 11
size: many
D: .
DNA: TGCAGTGCTGGGGACCTGGGGGAGCAGTACTTC
CDR3: CSAGDLGEQYF

V: TRBV4-1
J: TRBJ2-1
length: 18
size: .
D: .
DNA: TGCGCCAGCAGCCAGGGGCCGGGACTGGATAGCTCCTACAATGAGCAGTTCTTC
CDR3: CASSQGPGLDSSYNEQFF

V: TRBV4-2
J: TRBJ2-1
length: 16
size: few
D: TRBD2
DNA: TGTGCCAGCAGCCAAGGTGATAGACTAGCGGGAGGTGAGCAGTTCTTC
CDR3: CASSQGDRLAGGEQFF

V: TRBV6-1
J: TRBJ1-4
length: 15
size: many
D: TRBD1
DNA: TGTGCCACTCAGACCGACAGGGGCCATCAACGGAAACTGTTTTTT
CDR3: CATQTDRGHQRKLFF

V: TRBV7-8
J: TRBJ2-1
length: 15
size: .
D: .
DNA: TGTGCCAGCAGCTTAGGTGGGACACTTAACAATGAGCAGTTCTTC
CDR3: CASSLGGTLNNEQFF

V: TRBV5-1
J: TRBJ2-2
length: 14
size: .
D: .
DNA: TGCGCCAGCAGCGCATTAGAGCCCACCGGGGAGCTGTTTTTT
CDR3: CASSALEPTGELFF

V: TRBV20-1
J: TRBJ2-1
length: 14
size: many
D: .
DNA: TGCAGTGCCATGGAGGTAGCGACCTGGAATGAGCAGTTCTTC
CDR3: CSAMEVATWNEQFF

V: TRBV7-9
J: TRBJ2-2
length: 16
size: few
D: TRBD2
DNA: TGTGCCAGCAGCACGGGACTAGCGGGAGCGGCCGGGGAGCTGTCTTTT
CDR3: CASSTGLAGAAGELSF

V: TRBV12-3/TRBV12-4
J: TRBJ2-7
length: 13
size: few
D: .
DNA: TGTGCCAGCAGGTTAGGGGGGACTGAGGAGCAGTACTTC
CDR3: CASRLGGTEEQYF

V: TRBV27
J: TRBJ2-7
length: 14
size: few
D: .
DNA: TGTGCCAGCAGGGCCCCGGGAAATCATCACGAGCAGTACTTC
CDR3: CASRAPGNHHEQYF

V: TRBV29-1
J: TRBJ2-1
length: 17
size: .
D: .
DNA: TGCAGCGCTCAGGCAAGGGGGCCGGGAGGGCCCCACAATGAGCAGTTCTTC
CDR3: CSAQARGPGGPHNEQFF

V: TRBV7-8
J: TRBJ2-1
length: 18
size: few
D: .
DNA: TGTGCCAGCAGCCGTTTTCAATCGGAGCCTAACTCCTACAATGAGCAGTTCTTC
CDR3: CASSRFQSEPNSYNEQFF

V: TRBV6-1
J: TRBJ2-7
length: 15
size: many
D: TRBD2
DNA: TGTGCCAGCAGGCGAACCGGGACTAGCGACTACGAGCAGTACTTC
CDR3: CASRRTGTSDYEQYF

V: TRBV7-2
J: TRBJ1-2
length: 13
size: many
D: .
DNA: TGTGCCAGCAGCTCGGAGGGAGGGCCCGGCTACACCTTC
CDR3: CASSSEGGPGYTF

V: TRBV7-9
J: TRBJ1-5
length: 15
size: many
D: .
DNA: TGTGCCAGCAGCTCCCATGAGGGGGTCGGTCAGCCCCAGCATTTT
CDR3: CASSSHEGVGQPQHF

V: TRBV6-1
J: TRBJ2-7
length: 13
size: .
D: TRBD1
DNA: TGTGCCAGCACCATACGGGACAGATACGAGCAGTACTTC
CDR3: CASTIRDRYEQYF

V: TRBV5-8
J: TRBJ2-7
length: 14
size: many
D: .
DNA: TGTGCCAGCAGCCGGGACGACTCACCGTACGAGCAGTACTTC
CDR3: CASSRDDSPYEQYF